A single sample gave rise to the 28 T cell receptor beta chains below, sequenced in a study of blood T cell repertoires in COVID-19. Sequencing was performed with immunoSEQ multiplex PCR; in TCRdb, only in-frame clones are kept and a portion is missing. The top ten clones hold about 3.8% of a sample with 90,000 to 130,000 clones, approximately 82% of them seen once. The sequenced material came from peripheral blood. The receptors were sampled from a woman between 70 and 85 years old with acute or convalescent COVID-19.

In its sample, this clone was seen once. The chain couples TRBV6-9 to TRBJ2-3; TRBD2 matches at 11 bases. Germline trimming cut 4 bases from V and 6 bases from J; bases unmatched to any gene: 12. The length of the CDR3 is 17 residues. Germline V lookup: CDR1 MNHGY, CDR2 SVAAGI. The CDR3 DNA sequence: TGTGCCAGCAGTTCCCAGCCCCCTAGCGGGGGGTGGGATACGCAGTATTTT. Translating it yields CASSSQPPSGGWDTQYF.

The chain joins TRBV7-9 to TRBJ1-1; D might be TRBD1 (6 bases). Germline CDR1 SEHNR, CDR2 FQNEAQ (reference sequence). V dropped 4 bases and J dropped 1 base, with 10 bases sitting between them. This CDR3 is built from 14 residues. CDR3 DNA: TGTGCCAGCAGCTCGGAGACAGGGAACACTGAAGCTTTCTTT. This sequence encodes CASSSETGNTEAFF. Full variable domain (rest looked up from reference TRBV7-9 and TRBJ1-1): DTGVSQNPRHKITKRGQNVTFRCDPISEHNRLYWYRQTLGQGPEFLTYFQNEAQLEKSRLLSDRFSAERPKGSFSTLEIQRTEQGDSAMYLCASSSETGNTEAFFGQGTRLTVV.

V usage is TRBV4-2 and J usage is TRBJ2-1; TRBD1 matches at 8 bases. This CDR3 region has 17 residues. With 5 bases clipped from V and 6 bases from J, the junction kept 15 bases outside the gene matches. From germline, CDR1 is LGHNA and CDR2 YNFKEQ. The CDR3 loop reads CASSKEAQTGGINEQFF. The CDR3 DNA is TGTGCCAGCAGCAAGGAAGCGCAAACAGGGGGGATCAATGAGCAGTTCTTC.

The rearrangement joins TRBV6-1 to TRBJ2-3; D remains unclear. The CDR3 is made up of 14 amino acids. V dropped 2 bases and J dropped 0 bases, with 6 bases sitting between them. Looked up from germline, CDR1 is MNHNS and CDR2 is SASEGT. In nucleotides, the CDR3 is TGTGCCAGCAGTGAATCCAGGAGCACAGATACGCAGTATTTT. Amino acid sequence: CASSESRSTDTQYF.

The gene calls are TRBV5-1 and TRBJ2-5; 8 nucleotides match TRBD1. The CDR3 runs 14 residues. V lost 6 bases and J lost 5; bases outside the gene matches: 9. The germline V gene encodes CDR1 SGHRS and CDR2 YFSETQ. CDR3 nucleotide sequence: TGCGCCAGCAAAAGGCAGGGGGCTCAGGAGACCCAGTACTTC. It yields the protein CASKRQGAQETQYF.

The chain joins TRBV5-4 to TRBJ2-5, with 12 bases lining up with TRBD2. The CDR3 sequence is 18 residues long. J gave up 4 bases and V 3 bases, and 13 bases lay outside the gene matches. CDR1 and CDR2 (germline): SGHNT, YYREEE (reference sequence). CDR3 in amino acids: CASSSVLAGGRQGETQYF. The CDR3 nucleotides are TGTGCCAGCAGCTCTGTCCTAGCGGGGGGGCGGCAGGGAGAGACCCAGTACTTC.

Only a few counts were recorded for this clone. The J gene is TRBJ1-6, the V gene TRBV11-1; D is undetermined. CDR1 SGHAT and CDR2 FQDESV come from the germline V gene (reference sequence). V gave up 1 base and J gave up 9 bases, with 7 bases separating them. The CDR3 has 13 residues. The CDR3 here is CASSLDGGSPLHF. DNA for the CDR3: TGTGCCAGCAGCTTAGACGGAGGTTCACCCCTCCACTTT. Together with reference TRBV11-1 and TRBJ1-6, the CDR3 gives the full variable domain: EAEVAQSPRYKITEKSQAVAFWCDPISGHATLYWYRQILGQGPELLVQFQDESVVDDSQLPKDRFSAERLKGVDSTLKIQPAELGDSAMYLCASSLDGGSPLHFGNGTRLTVT.

This chain connects TRBV2 to TRBJ2-5; no clear D gene. CDR1 and CDR2 from the germline V gene are SNHLY and FYNNEI. V gave up 7 bases and J gave up 2 bases, with 5 bases separating them. CDR3 length: 11 residues. The CDR3: CASTVQETQYF. The CDR3, as DNA: TGTGCCAGCACTGTTCAAGAGACCCAGTACTTC.

This rearrangement joins TRBV7-3 to TRBJ2-3, with 9 bases aligning to TRBD1. J gave up 4 bases and V 6 bases, and 5 bases lay outside the gene matches. Looked up from germline, CDR1 is SGHTA and CDR2 is FQGTGA. The CDR3 runs 14 residues. CDR3 protein: CASSPGQGPDTQYF. The CDR3 nucleotides read TGTGCCAGCAGTCCGGGACAGGGCCCAGATACGCAGTATTTT.

This clone was seen just once. The J gene is TRBJ1-5, the V gene TRBV6-6, with D maybe TRBD1 (6 bases). The germline gives CDR1 MNHNY, CDR2 SVGAGI (reference sequence). The V end lost 0 bases, the J end lost 2 bases, and 11 bases lay between the germline ends. The CDR3 is 16 amino acids. CDR3 DNA: TGTGCCAGCAGTTACTCAGGGGGGGCGGGCAATCAGCCCCAGCATTTT. Its protein is CASSYSGGAGNQPQHF.

This chain uses TRBV6-1 with TRBJ2-7; TRBD2 matches at 7 bases. V shed 3 bases, J shed 6 bases, and the junction held 17 bases outside the gene matches. This CDR3 has 17 residues. In germline, CDR1 is MNHNS, CDR2 SASEGT. The CDR3 loop reads CASSENLGPGRGGEQYF. The CDR3 coding sequence is TGTGCCAGCAGTGAGAATCTGGGACCCGGACGCGGGGGCGAGCAGTACTTC.

V usage is TRBV7-9 and J usage is TRBJ1-6; TRBD1 matches at 7 bases. Trimming cost V 5 bases and J 10 bases; bases outside gene matches: 14. There are 16 residues in the CDR3. The germline gives CDR1 SEHNR, CDR2 FQNEAQ (reference sequence). The CDR3 bases are TGTGCCAGCAGCACAGACAGGGAAGGGAAAAACTCACCCCTCCACTTT. Translating it yields CASSTDREGKNSPLHF.

This clone occurred a few times. The chain employs TRBV18 and TRBJ1-2, with D tentatively TRBD1 (5 bases). Germline V CDR1 and CDR2: KGHSH, LQKENI. Trimming took 0 bases from V and 4 from J, leaving 9 bases between them. The CDR3 runs to 14 residues. The CDR3 region has the DNA TGTGCCAGCTCACCACCCCTGGGGGGCTATGGCTACACCTTC. Translated, it gives CASSPPLGGYGYTF.

V usage is TRBV3-1 (or the pseudogene TRBV3-2) and J usage is TRBJ2-1; TRBD2 matches 8 bases. CDR3 length: 13 residues. In germline, CDR1 is LGHDT, CDR2 YNNKEL (reference sequence). V gave up 3 bases and J gave up 15 bases; unmatched junction bases: 10. CDR3 in amino acids: CASSQQTGTSAFF. The CDR3 DNA follows: TGTGCCAGCAGCCAGCAGACCGGGACTAGTGCGTTCTTC.

The rearrangement links TRBV13 to TRBJ2-3, with 9 bases matching TRBD2. In germline, CDR1 is PRHDT, CDR2 FYEKMQ (reference sequence). This CDR3 contains 16 residues. V was clipped by 1 base and J by 1 base; unmatched bases: 3. The DNA of the CDR3 is TGTGCCAGCAGCTTAGTGACTAGCGGAGGCACAGATACGCAGTATTTT. Encoded protein: CASSLVTSGGTDTQYF.

The J gene is TRBJ1-6, the V gene TRBV5-8, with 9 bases aligning to TRBD1. Germline V gives CDR1 SGHTS, CDR2 YDEGEE. The length of the CDR3 is 15 residues. V lost 4 bases to trimming and J lost 6 bases; unmatched junction nucleotides: 5. CDR3 DNA: TGTGCCAGCAGCCCTGGACAGGGGATTAATTCACCCCTCCACTTT. This codes for CASSPGQGINSPLHF.

The chain carries TRBV6-5 and TRBJ2-5; tentative D call: TRBD1 (6 bases). V was cut by 5 bases and J by 1 base, with 11 bases left in between. The CDR3 extends over 14 amino acids. Germline-derived CDR1 and CDR2 are MNHEY and SVGAGI. Here the CDR3 DNA reads TGTGCCAGCAGTCGACAGGCAACCCAAGAGACCCAGTACTTC. It specifies CASSRQATQETQYF.

The rearrangement joins TRBV7-2 to TRBJ2-1, with D possibly being TRBD2 (7 bases). Per germline, CDR1 SGHTA and CDR2 FQGNSA. V gave up 1 base and J gave up 6 bases, with 19 bases separating them. CDR3 length: 17 residues. The CDR3 DNA is TGTGCCAGCAGCTTAGGGTTTCGGTTGGGGGGGGCCAATGAGCAGTTCTTC. Its protein is CASSLGFRLGGANEQFF.

V usage is TRBV2 and J usage is TRBJ2-6; 7 nucleotides line up with TRBD1. From germline, CDR1 is SNHLY and CDR2 FYNNEI. This CDR3 spans 13 amino acids. Germline trimming cut 10 bases from V and 4 bases from J; bases unmatched to any gene: 4. The CDR3 region has the DNA TGTGCCACCACAGGGGTCGGGGCCAACGTCCTGACTTTC. Translating gives CATTGVGANVLTF.

V usage is TRBV7-2 and J usage is TRBJ2-7; weak D call: TRBD2 (6 bases). The ends were cut back, 1 base at V and 0 bases at J, with 10 bases in the middle. The CDR3 has 15 amino acids. In germline, CDR1 is SGHTA, CDR2 FQGNSA. In nucleotides, the CDR3 is TGTGCCAGCAGCTTAGGCCGGGACTTCTCCTACGAGCAGTACTTC. This translates into CASSLGRDFSYEQYF.

The genes are TRBV7-2 and TRBJ2-3, with TRBD2 identical over 10 bases. Germline values: CDR1 SGHTA, CDR2 FQGNSA. CDR3 size: 17 residues. V shed 5 bases, J shed 4 bases, and the junction held 12 bases outside the gene matches. The CDR3 coding sequence is TGTGCCAGCAGCCCCCCGGGCCTAGCGGGGGCAGCAGATACGCAGTATTTT. It codes for CASSPPGLAGAADTQYF.

The rearrangement uses TRBV3-1 (or the pseudogene TRBV3-2) and TRBJ2-2; maybe TRBD2 (6 bases). V was shortened by 2 bases and J by 4 bases, with 14 bases between the two germline ends. The CDR3 extends over 16 amino acids. Per the germline V gene, CDR1 is LGHDT and CDR2 is YNNKEL (reference sequence). CDR3 in DNA: TGTGCCAGCAGCCAAATCCGGGGACTCGGCACCGGGGAGCTGTTTTTT. It is translated as CASSQIRGLGTGELFF.

The gene calls are TRBV6-5 and TRBJ2-5; no definite D call. The V end lost 2 bases, the J end lost 4 bases, and 8 bases lay between the germline ends. The CDR3 contains 13 residues. Per germline, CDR1 MNHEY and CDR2 SVGAGI. CDR3 DNA sequence: TGTGCCAGCAGTTACGACGCTAGAGAGACCCAGTACTTC. The encoded protein is CASSYDARETQYF.

V and J are TRBV2 and TRBJ1-2; D perhaps matches TRBD1 (6 bases). In germline, CDR1 is SNHLY, CDR2 FYNNEI. The CDR3 covers 14 residues. V was cut by 7 bases and J by 5 bases, with 17 bases left in between. This CDR3 reads CASNSQGELYGYTF. CDR3 sequence (DNA): TGTGCCAGCAACTCACAGGGCGAACTTTATGGCTACACCTTC.

In this sample, this clone turned up a few times. V is TRBV9 and J is TRBJ2-3; D is possibly TRBD1 (5 bases). CDR3 length: 13 amino acids. V was trimmed by 0 bases and J by 8 bases, leaving 10 bases between them. CDR1 is SGDLS, CDR2 YYNGEE, per germline. CDR3 in amino acids: CASSVALDSTQYF. The CDR3 DNA sequence: TGTGCCAGCAGCGTAGCTCTCGACAGTACGCAGTATTTT.

The V call is TRBV4-1, the J call TRBJ1-1; 7 nucleotides align to TRBD1. The CDR3 contains 14 residues. The ends lost 0 bases at V and 9 bases at J; junction bases unmatched: 7. Germline V gene lookup returns CDR1 MGHRA and CDR2 YSYEKL. CDR3 protein: CASSQENRGVQAFF. DNA for the CDR3: TGCGCCAGCAGCCAAGAAAACAGGGGAGTGCAAGCTTTCTTT.

The V gene is TRBV4-3, the J gene TRBJ2-1, with D possibly TRBD1 on 5 matching bases. V was pared by 0 bases and J by 0 bases, with 6 bases between. The germline CDR1 and CDR2 sequences are LGHNA and YSLEER. This CDR3 contains 15 residues. Here the CDR3 reads CASSQEGASYNEQFF. CDR3 DNA: TGCGCCAGCAGCCAAGAAGGGGCCTCCTACAATGAGCAGTTCTTC.

V gene TRBV2 combines with J gene TRBJ2-7, with unresolved D. Germline V gene lookup returns CDR1 SNHLY and CDR2 FYNNEI. This CDR3 comprises 13 residues. Trimming removed 5 bases from V and 6 bases from J, with 14 bases in between. The CDR3 sequence: CASSSTGTGEQYV. Here the CDR3 DNA reads TGTGCCAGCAGTTCGACTGGAACTGGCGAGCAGTACGTC.